This TCR beta chain was profiled in a study of shared clonotypes between healthy human individuals (dated by TCRdb to 2020 to 2022). At the level of the whole study: The cohort comprised a couple of women and a few men aged 18 to 49 years. To estimate repertoire size and how much clonotype sharing occurs between individuals, the study deeply sequenced the blood TCR repertoires of 5 or 6 healthy adults. To increase sequencing depth and limit assay-specific biases, different laboratories used diverse techniques to prepare libraries and sequence TCR repertoires. Each donor's leukapheresis produced roughly between roughly 0.94 and 9.5 billion PBMCs. The investigation overall reported the following: Because the study included a small number of donors, the genetic and exposure-history diversity represented was limited. Sampling was restricted to blood, and TCR repertoires in tissues likely differ from the TCR repertoires found in blood. Pairwise subsampling led to the expectation that sequencing depth would affect the degree of clonotype sharing among donors.

The donors were healthy, HIV-negative adults with no recently reported acute infections or vaccinations. Every donor was a Caucasian adult residing in Nashville, Tennessee, USA. For unsorted samples, tens of millions of PBMCs were counted and genomic DNA was extracted with the QIAamp DNA Blood Mini kit. Blood was obtained by leukapheresis, after which PBMCs were separated by Ficoll-Histopaque density gradient centrifugation and cryopreserved in liquid nitrogen vapor phase. Using the deep immunoSEQ assay, multiplex PCR amplified TCR CDR3 regions from genomic DNA. Extracted genomic DNA from each cell subset was spread evenly across all wells of several immunoSEQ 96-well plates, with each plate serving as a replicate. For unsorted PBMC, each replicate PCR was loaded with about 270 ng genomic DNA, equivalent to about 30,000 T cell genomes. Ten immunoSEQ deep assay plates were used to sequence the unsorted PBMC genomic DNA. Purified libraries were quantified with a Qubit 3.0 fluorometer, sized on a Bioanalyzer 2100, and re-quantified with the KAPA Library Quantification kit. Each immunoSEQ 96-well plate was sequenced on its own single-read 150-cycle Illumina NextSeq 550 flow cell. On the authors' methods: Because the immunoSEQ output held only junctional sequences and lacked quality scores, the filtering could not match the filtering applied to full-length reads. Sequences were annotated with PyIR, a Python wrapper for IgBLAST v1.9, using IMGT germline references to assign V/J genes and CDR3. Reads with weak V/J assignments (E-value above 1e-6), missing CDR3, stop codons, out-of-frame junctions, or ambiguous translated residues were removed. V3J clonotypes were defined as sequences sharing an identical inferred V gene, J gene, and CDR3 amino acid sequence. To compute the percentage overlap between repertoires, the number of shared unique clonotypes was divided by the size of the smaller repertoire. Repertoire richness was assessed with RTK rarefaction, the Chao1 estimator, and Recon v2.1 estimates of unobserved clonotypes. In its TCRdb copy, this immuneACCESS table keeps in-frame sequences only and misses some clones. Where compared with another copy, unresolved V genes explain less than half of these, and the others have no known cause. The V and J calls and clone size come from that table; D and trimming were worked out from the DNA. This sample gives about 520,000 clones in total; about 78% of them show up just once. The ten largest clones add up to about 11% of the sample.

Of note for this clone: It has no known antigen specificity. Base qualities are not provided; no much larger clone lies one nucleotide away.

Including the terminal cysteine and phenylalanine, the CDR3 comprises 17 residues. Only the CDR3 DNA stays, 51 bases, in frame from base 1. The rearrangement joined TRBV7-5 to TRBJ2-5; the table's D call, TRBD2, was not checked against the DNA. TRBV7-5 is a known pseudogene. The sample comprised PBMCs. This clonotype originated in a woman in her forties in good health. Some clones in this sample may be carry-over from other donors' samples. The nucleotide sequence is TGTGCCGGAAGTGACCTCACGAGGATCATCGTCGACGAGACCCAGTACTTC. It translates as CAGSDLTRIIVDETQYF.